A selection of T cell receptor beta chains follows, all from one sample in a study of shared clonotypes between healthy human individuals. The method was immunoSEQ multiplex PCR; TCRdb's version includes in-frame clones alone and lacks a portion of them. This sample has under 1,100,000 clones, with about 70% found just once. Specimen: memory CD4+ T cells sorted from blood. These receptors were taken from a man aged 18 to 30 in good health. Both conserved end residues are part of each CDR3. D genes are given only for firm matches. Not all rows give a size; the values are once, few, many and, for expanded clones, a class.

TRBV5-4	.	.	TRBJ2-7	TGTGCCAGCAGCCCGGTCGCTGGGTACGAGCAGTACTTC	CASSPVAGYEQYF
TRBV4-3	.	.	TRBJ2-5	TGCGCCAGCAGCCAAGAGGCGGACGGTCTGTACCAAGAGACCCAGTACTTC	CASSQEADGLYQETQYF
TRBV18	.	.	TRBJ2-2	TGTGCCAGCTCACCACCGGTCACCGGGGAGCTGTTTTTT	CASSPPVTGELFF
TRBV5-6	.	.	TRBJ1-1	TGTGCCAGCAACCCCCGAAAGAACACTGAAGCTTTCTTT	CASNPRKNTEAFF
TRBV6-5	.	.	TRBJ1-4	TGTGCCAGCAGTTACTTTACAGCAACTAATGAAAAACTGTTTTTT	CASSYFTATNEKLFF
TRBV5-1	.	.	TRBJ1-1	TGCGCCAGCAGCTTTGTCAGTAGCAGTGAAGCTTTCTTT	CASSFVSSSEAFF
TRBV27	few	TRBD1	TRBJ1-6	TGTGCCAGCAGGTCCATACAGGGGACACCCCTCCACTTT	CASRSIQGTPLHF
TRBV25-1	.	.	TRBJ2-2	TGTGCCAGCAGGGTGGGCACCGGGGAGCTGTTTTTT	CASRVGTGELFF
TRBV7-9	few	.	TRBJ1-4	TGTGCCAGCAGCTCCGTCACAGGGACGTCTAATGAAAAACTGTTTTTT	CASSSVTGTSNEKLFF
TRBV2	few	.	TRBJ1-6	TGTGCCAGCTACTTTCGGGGGAATTCACCCCTCCACTTT	CASYFRGNSPLHF
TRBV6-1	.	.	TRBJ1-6	TGTGCCAGCACGGAACAGGGTGGCAATTCACCCCTCCACTTT	CASTEQGGNSPLHF
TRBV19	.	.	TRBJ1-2	TGTGCCAGTAGTGCAGGGAGGAACTATGGCTACACCTTC	CASSAGRNYGYTF
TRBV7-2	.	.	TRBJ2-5	TGTGCCAGCAGCTTGGGCTTCTCACGGCAGGGGAATTCAGAGACCCAGTACTTC	CASSLGFSRQGNSETQYF
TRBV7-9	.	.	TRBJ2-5	TGTGCCAGCAGCTCCGACGGGGTGCGGGAGACCCAGTACTTC	CASSSDGVRETQYF
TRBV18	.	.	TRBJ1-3	TGTGCCAGCTCACCACTTCGCGGAAACACCATATATTTT	CASSPLRGNTIYF
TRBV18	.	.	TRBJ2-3	TGTGCCAGCTCACTTGAAATGGATACGCAGTATTTT	CASSLEMDTQYF
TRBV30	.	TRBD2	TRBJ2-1	TGTGCCTGGAGCGGACTAGCGTTCGTGGATGAGCAGTTCTTC	CAWSGLAFVDEQFF
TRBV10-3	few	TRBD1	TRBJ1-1	TGTGCCACCGGGACAGGTAACACTGAAGCTTTCTTT	CATGTGNTEAFF
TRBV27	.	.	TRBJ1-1	TGTGCCAGCATGGGCCCGGGCCTAAACACTGAAGCTTTCTTT	CASMGPGLNTEAFF
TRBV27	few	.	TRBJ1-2	TGTGCCAGCAGTGGACAGACTTCTGGCTACACCTTC	CASSGQTSGYTF
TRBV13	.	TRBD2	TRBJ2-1	TGTGCCACCCACACTAGCGGCTCCTACAATGAGCAGTTCTTC	CATHTSGSYNEQFF
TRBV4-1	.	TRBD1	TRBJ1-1	TGCGCCAGCAGCCGCCCGGGACAGGGTCCCGAAGCTTTCTTT	CASSRPGQGPEAFF
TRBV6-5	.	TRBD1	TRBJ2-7	TGTGCCAGCAGTTACCGCCACAGGGGAGTCTCCTACGAGCAGTACTTC	CASSYRHRGVSYEQYF
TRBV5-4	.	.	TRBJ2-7	TGTGCCACCTTAGGGTCCGGGGACAACGAGCAGTACTTC	CATLGSGDNEQYF
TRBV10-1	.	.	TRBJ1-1	TGCGCCAGCAGTGAATACCCGGAGGGGAACACTGAAGCTTTCTTT	CASSEYPEGNTEAFF
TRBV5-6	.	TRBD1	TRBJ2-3	TGTGCCAGCAGCCCCGGGACAGGGTTCACAGATACGCAGTATTTT	CASSPGTGFTDTQYF
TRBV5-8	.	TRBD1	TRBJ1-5	TGTGCCAGCAGCCACCGGGACAGGAGAGGTCAGCCCCAGCATTTT	CASSHRDRRGQPQHF
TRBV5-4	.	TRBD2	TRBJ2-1	TGTGCCAGCAGCTCCAGCGGGAGTGGCGATGAGCAGTTCTTC	CASSSSGSGDEQFF
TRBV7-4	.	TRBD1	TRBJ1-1	TGTGCCAGCAGCTTGCAGGGGGCGGCCACTGAAGCTTTCTTT	CASSLQGAATEAFF
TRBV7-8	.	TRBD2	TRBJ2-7	TGTGCCAGCAGCCCACCGGGACTAGACCTTTTAAGCTCCTACGAGCAGTACTTC	CASSPPGLDLLSSYEQYF
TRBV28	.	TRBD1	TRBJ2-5	TGTGCCAGCAGTTCAACCAGGGGGCAAGAGACCCAGTACTTC	CASSSTRGQETQYF
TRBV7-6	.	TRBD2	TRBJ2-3	TGTGCCAGCAGCGCAGGGACTAGCGGGATTAGCACAGATACGCAGTATTTT	CASSAGTSGISTDTQYF
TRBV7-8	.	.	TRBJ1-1	TGTGCCAGCAGCTTAAATTGGGGGAACACTGAAGCTTTCTTT	CASSLNWGNTEAFF
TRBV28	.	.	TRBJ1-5	TGTGCCAGCAGTTCCCCCCCTCAGCCCCAGCATTTT	CASSSPPQPQHF
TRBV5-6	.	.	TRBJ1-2	TGTGCCAGCAGCTCGTCAGCCCTCTCAAGCGGCTACACCTTC	CASSSSALSSGYTF
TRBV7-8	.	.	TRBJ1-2	TGTGCCAGCAGCTTAACGGGAGATGGGTTTGGCTATGGCTACACCTTC	CASSLTGDGFGYGYTF
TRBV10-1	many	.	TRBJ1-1	TGCGCCAGCAGTGAGTCAACAGGGACCATGAACACTGAAGCTTTCTTT	CASSESTGTMNTEAFF
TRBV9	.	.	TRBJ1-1	TGTGCCAGCAGCGTGGAGGCGGGGGGAAGTACTGAAGCTTTCTTT	CASSVEAGGSTEAFF
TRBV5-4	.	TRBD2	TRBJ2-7	TGTGCCAGCAGCGCCGTTAGCGGGAGCGACGAGCAGTACTTC	CASSAVSGSDEQYF
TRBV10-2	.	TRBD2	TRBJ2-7	TGCGCCAGCGGTAGACTAGCGGGAGAAAAGCAGTACTTC	CASGRLAGEKQYF
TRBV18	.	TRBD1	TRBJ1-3	TGTGCCAGCTCAAATCCCGGACAGGAAGCTGGAAACACCATATATTTT	CASSNPGQEAGNTIYF
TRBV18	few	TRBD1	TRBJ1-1	TGTGCCAGCTCACCCAACAGGGGGCGCGAGATAGAAGCTTTCTTT	CASSPNRGREIEAFF
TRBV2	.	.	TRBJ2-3	TGTGCCAGCGGAAGTCTGACAGCGGGCACAGATACGCAGTATTTT	CASGSLTAGTDTQYF
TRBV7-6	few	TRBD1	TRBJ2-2	TGTGCCAGCACGGGACAGGGAACCGGGGAGCTGTTTTTT	CASTGQGTGELFF
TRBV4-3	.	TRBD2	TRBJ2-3	TGCGCCAGCAGCCAATTGGCGGGAGACACAGATACGCAGTATTTT	CASSQLAGDTDTQYF
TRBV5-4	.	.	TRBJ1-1	TGTGCCAGCAGCCCCGGGACCTTAAGGAACACTGAAGCTTTCTTT	CASSPGTLRNTEAFF
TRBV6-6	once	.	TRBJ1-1	TGTGCCAGCAGTTTTAGGAACACTGAAGCTTTCTTT	CASSFRNTEAFF
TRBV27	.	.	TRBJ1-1	TGTGCCGGCAGTTTGTCATTTAACACTGAAGCTTTCTTT	CAGSLSFNTEAFF
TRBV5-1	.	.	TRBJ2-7	TGCGCCAGCAGCCCCACCGGGCCCCGCGAGCAGTACTTC	CASSPTGPREQYF
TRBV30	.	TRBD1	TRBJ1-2	TGTGCCTGGGGAGACAGGGCCTATGGCTACACCTTC	CAWGDRAYGYTF
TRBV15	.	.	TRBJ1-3	TGTGCCACCAGTCCCACAGGGACCTCTGGAAACACCATATATTTT	CATSPTGTSGNTIYF
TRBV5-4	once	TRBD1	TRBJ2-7	TGTGCCAGCAGCTTAGGTGGACAGGTTGGCGAGCAGTACTTC	CASSLGGQVGEQYF
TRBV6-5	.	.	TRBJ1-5	TGTGCCAGCAGACAGACAAGCGGTCAGCCCCAGCATTTT	CASRQTSGQPQHF
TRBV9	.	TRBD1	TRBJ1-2	TGTGCCAGCAGCGTAGCTCCCCGACAGGGGGCTGGTGGCTACACCTTC	CASSVAPRQGAGGYTF
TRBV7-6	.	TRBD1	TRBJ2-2	TGTGCCAGCAGTCTCCGGGACAGGGGCGGGGAGCTGTTTTTT	CASSLRDRGGELFF
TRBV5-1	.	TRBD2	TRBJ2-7	TGCGCCAGCAGCTTGAGTCTAGCGGCTTACGAGCAGTACTTC	CASSLSLAAYEQYF
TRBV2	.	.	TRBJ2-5	TGTGCCAGCTTCACGCGCGGGACCCAGTACTTC	CASFTRGTQYF